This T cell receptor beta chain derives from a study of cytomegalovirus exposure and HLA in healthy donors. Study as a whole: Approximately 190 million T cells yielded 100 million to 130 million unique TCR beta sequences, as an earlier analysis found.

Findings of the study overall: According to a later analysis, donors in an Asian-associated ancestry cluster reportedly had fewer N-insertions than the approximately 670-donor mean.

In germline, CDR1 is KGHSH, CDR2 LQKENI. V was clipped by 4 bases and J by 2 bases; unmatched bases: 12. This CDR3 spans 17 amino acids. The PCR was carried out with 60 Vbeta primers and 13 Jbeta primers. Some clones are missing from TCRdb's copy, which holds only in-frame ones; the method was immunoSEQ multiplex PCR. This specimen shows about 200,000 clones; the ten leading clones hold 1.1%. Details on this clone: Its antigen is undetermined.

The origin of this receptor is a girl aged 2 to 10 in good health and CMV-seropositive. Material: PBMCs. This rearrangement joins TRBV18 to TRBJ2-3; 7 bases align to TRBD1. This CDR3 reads CASSRRMGQTFTDTQYF. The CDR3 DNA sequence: TGTGCCAGCTCACGAAGAATGGGACAGACATTCACAGATACGCAGTATTTT.